Below, 10 T cell receptor beta chains from the same sample are listed, as sequenced in a study of T cell responses to AZD1222 COVID-19 vaccine. Assay used: immunoSEQ multiplex PCR; TCRdb lists only in-frame clones, some missing. The sample has 90,000 to 120,000 clones; under 95% are singletons. Here the sequenced sample was peripheral blood, taken on day 0 of AZD1222 vaccination. These receptors all stem from an adult in good health.

The chain couples TRBV2 to TRBJ1-3; 7 bases map to TRBD1. Germline assignment: CDR1 SNHLY and CDR2 FYNNEI. This CDR3 region has 18 residues. Unmatched junction bases numbered 14, after V lost 6 bases and J lost 0 bases. The CDR3 is CASSPTHEGALSGNTIYF. CDR3 nucleotides: TGTGCCAGCAGCCCGACACATGAGGGGGCGCTCTCTGGAAACACCATATATTTT.

J is TRBJ2-7 and V is TRBV28; perhaps TRBD2 as D (6 bases). V lost 8 bases and J lost 0, with 11 bases in between. The CDR3 is 13 residues long. Germline assignment: CDR1 MDHEN and CDR2 SYDVKM. The CDR3 sequence is CASLGGSSYEQYF. CDR3 coding DNA: TGTGCCAGCTTGGGGGGTTCCTCCTACGAGCAGTACTTC.

This chain connects TRBV7-9 to TRBJ1-4; 10 positions match TRBD1. Per the germline V gene, CDR1 is SEHNR and CDR2 is FQNEAQ (reference sequence). The CDR3 covers 14 residues. V dropped 5 bases and J dropped 6; count of bases not matched to a gene: 3. DNA for the CDR3: TGTGCCAGCAGCACCGGGACAGGGGATGAAAAACTGTTTTTT. It specifies CASSTGTGDEKLFF.

The chain joins TRBV6-6 to TRBJ2-5; the D gene is possibly TRBD2 (6 bases). Germline V gene data show CDR1 as MNHNY and CDR2 as SVGAGI (reference sequence). The CDR3 covers 13 residues. V was pared by 6 bases and J by 4 bases, with 12 bases between. The CDR3: CASSPPGVETQYF. In nucleotides, the CDR3 is TGTGCCAGCAGCCCCCCGGGGGTAGAGACCCAGTACTTC.

The rearrangement uses TRBV30 and TRBJ1-2, with no clear D. CDR1 is GTSNPN and CDR2 is SVGIG in the germline V gene (reference sequence). CDR3 size: 12 residues. V lost 3 bases to trimming and J lost 4 bases, with 9 bases between them. CDR3 DNA: TGTGCCTGGAGCTGGTCCCCCTATGGCTACACCTTC. This codes for CAWSWSPYGYTF.

The chain employs TRBV27 and TRBJ2-1, with D tentatively TRBD2 (5 bases). V was shortened by 2 bases and J by 0 bases, with 8 bases between the two germline ends. Germline V CDR1 and CDR2: MNHEY, SMNVEV (reference sequence). The CDR3 totals 15 residues. The CDR3 DNA follows: TGTGCCAGCAGTTTAGGGCGGGTCTCCTACAATGAGCAGTTCTTC. As protein: CASSLGRVSYNEQFF.

The chain couples TRBV11-3 to TRBJ2-5; D is unresolved. Germline CDR1 and CDR2: SGHNT and YENEEA. The CDR3 totals 13 residues. The ends were cut back, 2 bases at V and 5 bases at J, with 9 bases in the middle. This chain's CDR3 is CASSLQVRETQYF. CDR3 nucleotides: TGTGCCAGCAGCTTACAGGTTAGGGAGACCCAGTACTTC.

The CDR3, as DNA: TGCAGTGCCGCGGGGGAGCAGTTCTTC. Protein product: CSAAGEQFF. The chain links TRBV20-1 to TRBJ2-1, with TRBD2 as a possible D gene (6 bases). V lost 6 bases and J 10 bases, leaving 7 bases between the germline ends. Looked up from germline, CDR1 is DFQATT and CDR2 is SNEGSKA (reference sequence). The CDR3 loop spans 9 amino acids.

Only one count was recorded for this clone. The rearrangement uses TRBV19 and TRBJ1-2; TRBD1 agrees at 7 bases. This CDR3 is 13 amino acids long. The germline gives CDR1 LNHDA, CDR2 SQIVND (reference sequence). With 6 bases clipped from V and 4 bases from J, the junction kept 5 bases outside the gene matches. CDR3 nucleotides: TGTGCCAGTAGACAAGACAGGGTCTATGGCTACACCTTC. Translation: CASRQDRVYGYTF.

CDR3 coding DNA: TGTGCCAGATCGGCCAACTCTGGAAACACCATATATTTT. Encoded protein: CARSANSGNTIYF. This chain uses TRBV10-3 with TRBJ1-3; D unresolved. V was cut by 10 bases and J by 0 bases, with 10 bases left in between. Germline V gives CDR1 ENHRY, CDR2 SYGVKD. The CDR3 is 13 residues long.